These T cell receptor beta chains were read from a single sample in a study of blood T cell repertoires in COVID-19. TCRdb's table, derived via immunoSEQ multiplex PCR, lists solely in-frame clones and lacks some. The data contain 250,000 to 350,000 clones, around 91% of them seen just once; the ten biggest clones take up 1.7%. Sequencing was carried out using PBMCs or T cells enriched from blood (not recorded which). The receptor set was obtained from a woman under 30 with acute COVID-19. CDR3s include the opening cysteine and the closing phenylalanine or tryptophan. D genes are given only for firm matches. Size is stated for part of the rows, as once, few or many counts, or as a class when the clone is expanded.

d_call,j_call,clone_size,v_call,cdr3_nt,cdr3_aa
TRBD2,TRBJ2-7,many,TRBV4-2,TGTGCCAGCAGCCAAGATAAGGCTAGCGGGAGCTACGAGCAGTACTTC,CASSQDKASGSYEQYF
NA,TRBJ1-2,NA,TRBV2,TGTGCCAGCAGTGATAAGGTGGATCTACTAACCTATGGCTACACCTTC,CASSDKVDLLTYGYTF
NA,TRBJ2-2,NA,TRBV30,TGTGCCTGGAGAGCCAATGATGTCGGGGAGCTGTTTTTT,CAWRANDVGELFF
NA,TRBJ1-2,NA,TRBV28,TGTGCCAGCAGTTTATCGCCGACACACCTTAACTATGGCTACACCTTC,CASSLSPTHLNYGYTF
TRBD2,TRBJ2-1,NA,TRBV5-6,TGTGCCAGCAGCTTGGCCGGGAGGGCCCTCAATGAGCAGTTCTTC,CASSLAGRALNEQFF
NA,TRBJ1-4,NA,TRBV28,TGTGCCAGCAGTCAAATATGGACTACTAATGAAAAACTGTTTTTT,CASSQIWTTNEKLFF
TRBD1,TRBJ1-6,NA,TRBV4-1,TGCGCCAGCAGCTTCGACAGGGAGAATTCACCCCTCCACTTT,CASSFDRENSPLHF
NA,TRBJ2-2,NA,TRBV19,TGTGCCAGTAGTTTAACTGGGCTCACCGGGGAGCTGTTTTTT,CASSLTGLTGELFF
NA,TRBJ1-5,once,TRBV21-1,TGTGCCAGCAGCACACAGGGAGGGAATCAGCCCCAGCATTTT,CASSTQGGNQPQHF
NA,TRBJ2-5,once,TRBV11-1,TGTGCCAGCAGCCCCCGAGTCCGGACACTGTGGGAGACCCAGTACTTC,CASSPRVRTLWETQYF
TRBD1,TRBJ2-7,few,TRBV27,TGTGCCAGCGGACCGGACAGGGGGTCTTCCTACGAGCAGTACTTC,CASGPDRGSSYEQYF
NA,TRBJ2-5,once,TRBV5-1,TGCGCCAGCAGCCCACGGGGTGGCGAACAAGAGACCCAGTACTTC,CASSPRGGEQETQYF
NA,TRBJ2-7,once,TRBV10-2,TGCGCCAGCGACCAGACAGGCCCCTCAGCCCTCTTCTTC,CASDQTGPSALFF
TRBD1,TRBJ1-6,NA,TRBV27,TGTGCCAGCAGTCTCGGAGGGGGCCATGGAGCCTATAATTCACCCCTCCACTTT,CASSLGGGHGAYNSPLHF